Listed below are T cell receptor beta chains from one sample, sequenced in a study of Graves' ophthalmopathy and Graves' hyperthyroidism. TCRdb re-analysed the multiplex PCR reads in MiXCR, keeping a single row per CDR3 protein. The sample lists hundreds of thousands of distinct CDR3 sequences, under 25% seen once, with around 3.1% in the top ten. The sequencing input was peripheral blood. These receptors originate from a woman under 30 with stable Graves' hyperthyroidism. Each CDR3 is given with its conserved first and last residue. Each record gives: V gene, J gene, clone size, D gene, CDR3 protein, CDR3 DNA. D genes are given only for firm matches. Size values are once, few and many counts, or a class for expanded clones, and some rows have none.

TRBV5-1	TRBJ2-5	few	TRBD1	CASSYQGTGEETQYF	TGCGCCAGCAGCTACCAAGGGACAGGGGAAGAGACCCAGTACTTC
TRBV25-1	TRBJ2-5	many	TRBD2	CASSRDGAGGILQETQYF	TGTGCCAGCAGTAGAGACGGGGCGGGAGGGATCCTTCAAGAGACCCAGTACTTC
TRBV30	TRBJ2-2	few	TRBD2	CALQKGREELFF	TGTGCCTTACAAAAGGGGAGGGAGGAGCTGTTTTTT
TRBV12-5	TRBJ1-1	many	TRBD1	CASGLTGALGTEAFF	TGTGCTAGTGGCCTGACAGGGGCCTTGGGCACTGAAGCTTTCTTT
TRBV6-4	TRBJ2-5	-	TRBD2	CASILTSGSLKTRYF	TGTGCCAGCATCTTAACCAGCGGGAGTTTAAAGACCCGGTACTTC
TRBV12-3/TRBV12-4	TRBJ2-7	-	-	CASSERRVEDEQYF	TGTGCCAGCAGTGAACGCAGGGTTGAAGACGAGCAGTACTTC
TRBV6-5	TRBJ2-7	-	TRBD2	CASSLAGPPYEQYF	TGTGCCAGCAGTTTAGCGGGACCCCCCTACGAGCAGTACTTC
TRBV6-1	TRBJ2-7	many	TRBD1	CASSPGDRDRPYEQYF	TGTGCCAGCAGCCCAGGGGACCGGGACAGACCCTACGAGCAGTACTTC
TRBV19	TRBJ1-5	many	-	CASLAPGISNQPQHF	TGTGCCTCCCTAGCCCCAGGGATCAGCAATCAGCCCCAGCATTTT
TRBV6-1	TRBJ2-7	many	-	CASSEPRRFSYEQYF	TGTGCCAGCAGTGAACCCCGCCGGTTCTCCTACGAGCAGTACTTC
TRBV5-1	TRBJ2-7	many	-	CASSSIGTYEQYF	TGCGCCAGCAGCTCAATAGGAACGTACGAGCAGTACTTC
TRBV6-2/TRBV6-3	TRBJ2-7	-	-	CASSLSRQDIYEQYF	TGTGCCAGCAGTTTAAGTCGACAGGACATCTACGAGCAGTACTTC
TRBV12-3/TRBV12-4	TRBJ2-5	-	-	CASSLEGGEEETQYF	TGTGCCAGCAGTTTAGAGGGGGGCGAGGAAGAGACCCAGTACTTC
TRBV6-2/TRBV6-3	TRBJ1-1	many	TRBD1	CASSYSTGWDTEASF	TGTGCCAGCAGTTACTCGACAGGGTGGGACACTGAAGCTTCCTTT
TRBV20-1	TRBJ1-2	many	-	CSASLPVRAPLYGYTF	TGCAGTGCTAGCCTCCCCGTCAGGGCCCCCCTCTATGGCTACACCTTC
TRBV12-3/TRBV12-4	TRBJ2-7	-	-	CASSSGLEQGEQYF	TGTGCCAGCAGTTCGGGACTGGAACAAGGCGAGCAGTACTTC
TRBV27	TRBJ2-7	many	-	CASSTQGSEQYF	TGTGCCAGCAGTACGCAGGGTAGCGAGCAGTACTTC
TRBV28	TRBJ1-2	-	-	CASRDRRYAYGYTF	TGTGCCTCCCGCGACAGACGATATGCATATGGCTACACCTTC
TRBV12-3/TRBV12-4	TRBJ2-7	-	-	CASSHQAYEQYF	TGTGCCAGCAGCCACCAAGCCTACGAGCAGTACTTC
TRBV6-1	TRBJ1-1	-	-	CASSEPGEVNTEAFF	TGTGCCAGCAGTGAACCCGGGGAGGTGAACACTGAAGCTTTCTTT
TRBV6-2/TRBV6-3	TRBJ2-2	many	-	CASSRPVGMNTGELFF	TGTGCCAGCAGCCGGCCTGTAGGAATGAACACCGGGGAGCTGTTTTTT
TRBV10-2	TRBJ2-7	many	TRBD2	CASSVTSGMYEQYF	TGCGCCAGCAGTGTGACTAGCGGGATGTACGAGCAGTACTTC
TRBV28	TRBJ1-2	once	-	CASSLSPPDSYGYTF	TGTGCCAGCAGTTTATCCCCCCCCGACAGCTATGGCTACACCTTC
TRBV12-3/TRBV12-4	TRBJ2-5	few	-	CASSPTPGQQETQYF	TGTGCCAGCAGTCCAACCCCTGGACAGCAAGAGACCCAGTACTTC
TRBV7-9	TRBJ2-4	many	-	CASSWENIQYF	TGTGCCAGCAGTTGGGAAAACATTCAGTACTTC
TRBV18	TRBJ1-2	many	TRBD1	CASSRQGSGYTF	TGTGCCAGCTCACGACAGGGAAGCGGCTACACCTTC
TRBV7-9	TRBJ2-7	few	-	CASSLGRVHFHEQYF	TGTGCCAGCAGCTTAGGGAGGGTACACTTCCACGAGCAGTACTTC
TRBV2	TRBJ2-7	many	-	CASSEANKRGYEQYF	TGTGCCAGCAGTGAAGCGAACAAGAGGGGTTACGAGCAGTACTTC